The rows below give T cell receptor beta chains drawn from one sample of a study of cytomegalovirus exposure and HLA in healthy donors. Data came from immunoSEQ multiplex PCR; TCRdb stores just in-frame clones and leaves some out. The sample gives under 250,000 clones, approximately 81% of which show up once; around 8.6% is in the top ten. Sequenced: PBMCs. All receptors derive from a woman in her fifties or sixties in good health and CMV-seropositive. CDR3s include the opening cysteine and the closing phenylalanine or tryptophan. The order of the fields is clone size, V gene, J gene, D gene, CDR3 DNA, CDR3 protein. A D gene is named only where the DNA matches it firmly. Expanded clones get a size class; other rows say once, few or many, or leave the size out.

clone size: -; V gene: TRBV29-1; J gene: TRBJ1-2; D gene: -; CDR3 DNA: TGCAGCGTTGAGGGTCAGGGGCTCTATGGCTACACCTTC; CDR3 protein: CSVEGQGLYGYTF
clone size: -; V gene: TRBV5-6; J gene: TRBJ1-5; D gene: -; CDR3 DNA: TGTGCCAGCAGCCCGGTCACGACAGTCCATGGCAATCAGCCCCAGCATTTT; CDR3 protein: CASSPVTTVHGNQPQHF
clone size: -; V gene: TRBV6-5; J gene: TRBJ1-2; D gene: -; CDR3 DNA: TGTGCCAGCAGTTACTCGAGGGTACAGCTGAACTATGGCTACACCTTC; CDR3 protein: CASSYSRVQLNYGYTF
clone size: -; V gene: TRBV7-7; J gene: TRBJ2-5; D gene: TRBD2; CDR3 DNA: TGTGCTAGCAGCGCCTTAGCGGGAGAATGGGAGACCCAGTACTTC; CDR3 protein: CASSALAGEWETQYF
clone size: -; V gene: TRBV5-1; J gene: TRBJ2-5; D gene: -; CDR3 DNA: TGCGCCAGCAGCTTGTCTCCCCCGAGAGAGACCCAGTACTTC; CDR3 protein: CASSLSPPRETQYF
clone size: -; V gene: TRBV7-9; J gene: TRBJ1-6; D gene: -; CDR3 DNA: TGTGCCAGCAGCTTACCGCGGGAGGGGTCACCCCTCCACTTT; CDR3 protein: CASSLPREGSPLHF
clone size: -; V gene: TRBV23-1; J gene: TRBJ2-5; D gene: TRBD2; CDR3 DNA: TGCGCCAGTCCCGAGGGAGGGCCCGAAGAGACCCAGTACTTC; CDR3 protein: CASPEGGPEETQYF
clone size: -; V gene: TRBV9; J gene: TRBJ2-7; D gene: -; CDR3 DNA: TGTGCCAGCAGCGTAGACGCCAGGGCCTACGAGCAGTACTTC; CDR3 protein: CASSVDARAYEQYF
clone size: -; V gene: TRBV6-6; J gene: TRBJ2-3; D gene: -; CDR3 DNA: TGTGCCAGCACAGTCACAGATACGCAGTATTTT; CDR3 protein: CASTVTDTQYF
clone size: -; V gene: TRBV6-1; J gene: TRBJ2-6; D gene: -; CDR3 DNA: TGTGCCAGCAGTGAAGATGTCAGGCTACCTGGGGCCAACGTCCTGACTTTC; CDR3 protein: CASSEDVRLPGANVLTF
clone size: -; V gene: TRBV5-1; J gene: TRBJ2-7; D gene: -; CDR3 DNA: TGCGCCAGCAGCCCCCGGACAGTAACGTTCTACGAGCAGTACTTC; CDR3 protein: CASSPRTVTFYEQYF
clone size: -; V gene: TRBV15; J gene: TRBJ2-5; D gene: -; CDR3 DNA: TGTGCCACCCGGAGATCGGAGGGAGGAGAGACCCAGTACTTC; CDR3 protein: CATRRSEGGETQYF
clone size: few; V gene: TRBV30; J gene: TRBJ2-1; D gene: TRBD2; CDR3 DNA: TGTGCCTGGAGTGTACTGAGGAGCGGGAACTACAATGAGCAGTTCTTC; CDR3 protein: CAWSVLRSGNYNEQFF
clone size: -; V gene: TRBV21-1; J gene: TRBJ2-5; D gene: -; CDR3 DNA: TGTGCCAGCAGCAAAATGGGGGGGGAGGACAGGGGTTTACTAGAGACCCAGTACTTC; CDR3 protein: CASSKMGGEDRGLLETQYF
clone size: -; V gene: TRBV5-1; J gene: TRBJ2-5; D gene: -; CDR3 DNA: TGCGCCAGCAGCTCGCGCCCTAAAGAGACCCAGTACTTC; CDR3 protein: CASSSRPKETQYF
clone size: -; V gene: TRBV4-1; J gene: TRBJ2-7; D gene: -; CDR3 DNA: TGCGCCAGCAGCCTCCGGGACTTTTCCTACGAGCAGTACTTC; CDR3 protein: CASSLRDFSYEQYF
clone size: -; V gene: TRBV9; J gene: TRBJ2-3; D gene: -; CDR3 DNA: TGTGCCAGCAGCAGAATAGATTCAGATACGCAGTATTTT; CDR3 protein: CASSRIDSDTQYF
clone size: -; V gene: TRBV9; J gene: TRBJ1-2; D gene: TRBD1; CDR3 DNA: TGTGCCAGCAGCGCCGACAGGGGGCTCTATGGCTACACCTTC; CDR3 protein: CASSADRGLYGYTF
clone size: -; V gene: TRBV29-1; J gene: TRBJ2-7; D gene: TRBD1; CDR3 DNA: TGCAGCGCCAAAACCGGGACAGGGGGCTCCGAGCAGTACTTC; CDR3 protein: CSAKTGTGGSEQYF
clone size: -; V gene: TRBV6-5; J gene: TRBJ2-4; D gene: -; CDR3 DNA: TGTGCCAGCAGTTACTCCTCGCGCTTAGCCAAAAACATTCAGTACTTC; CDR3 protein: CASSYSSRLAKNIQYF
clone size: -; V gene: TRBV10-3; J gene: TRBJ1-1; D gene: TRBD1; CDR3 DNA: TGTGCCATCAGTCGGACAGGGGGCGAGAACACTGAAGCTTTCTTT; CDR3 protein: CAISRTGGENTEAFF
clone size: -; V gene: TRBV19; J gene: TRBJ2-7; D gene: TRBD2; CDR3 DNA: TGTGCCAGTAGTATAGCAGCTAGCGGGTTCCCCTACGAGCAGTACTTC; CDR3 protein: CASSIAASGFPYEQYF
clone size: -; V gene: TRBV6-1; J gene: TRBJ1-2; D gene: TRBD1; CDR3 DNA: TGTGCCAGCAGTGAGGGACAGGGAAACTATGGCTACACCTTC; CDR3 protein: CASSEGQGNYGYTF
clone size: -; V gene: TRBV7-9; J gene: TRBJ2-7; D gene: -; CDR3 DNA: TGTTCCAGCAGCTTAGTTCGGGACATCTGGAGTAACGAGCAGTACTTC; CDR3 protein: CSSSLVRDIWSNEQYF
clone size: once; V gene: TRBV7-9; J gene: TRBJ2-7; D gene: -; CDR3 DNA: TGTTCCAGCAGCTTAGCGGGACAGGGCTCCTACGAGCAGTACTTC; CDR3 protein: CSSSLAGQGSYEQYF
clone size: -; V gene: TRBV6-5; J gene: TRBJ1-5; D gene: -; CDR3 DNA: TGTGCCAGCACCGCGGTCGGAATATTCAATCAGCCCCAGCATTTT; CDR3 protein: CASTAVGIFNQPQHF
clone size: -; V gene: TRBV10-1; J gene: TRBJ2-1; D gene: -; CDR3 DNA: TGCGCCAGCAGCAGACAAGGTGAGGGTGAGCAGTTCTTC; CDR3 protein: CASSRQGEGEQFF
clone size: -; V gene: TRBV6-5; J gene: TRBJ1-5; D gene: TRBD1; CDR3 DNA: TGTGCCAGCAGTTACAGTATGGGACAGGGAGTTTTGCATTTT; CDR3 protein: CASSYSMGQGVLHF
clone size: -; V gene: TRBV7-9; J gene: TRBJ1-2; D gene: TRBD1; CDR3 DNA: TGTGCCAGCAGCCGCACCCAGGGGGGCAATGGCTACACCTTC; CDR3 protein: CASSRTQGGNGYTF
clone size: -; V gene: TRBV2; J gene: TRBJ2-5; D gene: TRBD1; CDR3 DNA: TGTGCCAGCACCCCGACAGGGGAATTAAGGGAGACCCAGTACTTC; CDR3 protein: CASTPTGELRETQYF
clone size: -; V gene: TRBV2; J gene: TRBJ2-2; D gene: TRBD2; CDR3 DNA: TGTGCCAGCAGGCTAGCGGGACAAAACACCGGGGAGCTGTTTTTT; CDR3 protein: CASRLAGQNTGELFF
clone size: -; V gene: TRBV12-5; J gene: TRBJ2-7; D gene: TRBD1; CDR3 DNA: TGTGCTAGTGGTTCCCAGGGGGCGTCCTACGAGCAGTACTTC; CDR3 protein: CASGSQGASYEQYF
clone size: -; V gene: TRBV6-1; J gene: TRBJ1-2; D gene: -; CDR3 DNA: TGTGCCAGCAGTGAGCGGGAAGGGGTTGGCTATGGCTACACCTTC; CDR3 protein: CASSEREGVGYGYTF
clone size: -; V gene: TRBV2; J gene: TRBJ1-3; D gene: -; CDR3 DNA: TGTGCCAGCACGCAGGACTCTGGAAACACCATATATTTT; CDR3 protein: CASTQDSGNTIYF
clone size: -; V gene: TRBV6-6; J gene: TRBJ1-5; D gene: -; CDR3 DNA: TGTGCCAGCGTGAGGCAAGGCAATCAGCCCCAGCATTTT; CDR3 protein: CASVRQGNQPQHF
clone size: once; V gene: TRBV6-4; J gene: TRBJ2-2; D gene: -; CDR3 DNA: TGTGCCAGCAGCCGTAGCGCCTTGAACACCGGGGAGCTGTTTTTT; CDR3 protein: CASSRSALNTGELFF
clone size: -; V gene: TRBV7-9; J gene: TRBJ2-7; D gene: -; CDR3 DNA: TGTGCCAGCAGCTTAAGTTGGATGTCCCAGGTTCACGAGCAGTACTTC; CDR3 protein: CASSLSWMSQVHEQYF
clone size: -; V gene: TRBV18; J gene: TRBJ2-7; D gene: -; CDR3 DNA: TGTGCCAGCTCACTCGGGTCCAACGAGCAGTACTTC; CDR3 protein: CASSLGSNEQYF
clone size: -; V gene: TRBV29-1; J gene: TRBJ2-2; D gene: TRBD2; CDR3 DNA: TGCAGCGTTGTAATAGCGGGCAACACCGGGGAGCTGTTTTTT; CDR3 protein: CSVVIAGNTGELFF
clone size: -; V gene: TRBV14; J gene: TRBJ1-1; D gene: TRBD1; CDR3 DNA: TGTGCCAGCAGCCAACCGGGAACAGGGGTCGAAGCTTTCTTT; CDR3 protein: CASSQPGTGVEAFF
clone size: -; V gene: TRBV7-9; J gene: TRBJ1-5; D gene: TRBD1; CDR3 DNA: TGTTCCAGCAGCGCGGGAAGACAGGGGTTTGGTCAGCCCCAGCATTTT; CDR3 protein: CSSSAGRQGFGQPQHF
clone size: -; V gene: TRBV2; J gene: TRBJ1-2; D gene: TRBD1; CDR3 DNA: TGTGCCAGCAGTGAAGCTGGACAGGGAGGGGGCTACACCTTC; CDR3 protein: CASSEAGQGGGYTF
clone size: -; V gene: TRBV4-1; J gene: TRBJ2-2; D gene: -; CDR3 DNA: TGCGCCAGCAGCCAAGGGCGTCGGGACACCGGGGAGCTGTTTTTT; CDR3 protein: CASSQGRRDTGELFF
clone size: -; V gene: TRBV6-4; J gene: TRBJ2-1; D gene: TRBD2; CDR3 DNA: TGTGCCAGCAGTCAACTAGCGGGAGGAGGCGGTGAGCAGTTCTTC; CDR3 protein: CASSQLAGGGGEQFF
clone size: -; V gene: TRBV6-4; J gene: TRBJ1-2; D gene: TRBD1; CDR3 DNA: TGTGCCAGCAGGAGGGACAGGGCGGGTGGCTACACCTTC; CDR3 protein: CASRRDRAGGYTF
clone size: -; V gene: TRBV30; J gene: TRBJ1-6; D gene: TRBD1; CDR3 DNA: TGTGCCTGGAGTGAAACCGGGACAGCTTATAATTCACCCCTCCACTTT; CDR3 protein: CAWSETGTAYNSPLHF
clone size: once; V gene: TRBV19; J gene: TRBJ2-5; D gene: -; CDR3 DNA: TGTGCCAGTAGTATAGGGGGCAGGTCATGGGAGACCCAGTACTTC; CDR3 protein: CASSIGGRSWETQYF
clone size: -; V gene: TRBV7-6; J gene: TRBJ2-7; D gene: TRBD1; CDR3 DNA: TGTGCCAGCAGCCCTCGAGGGGGCTTTGTCTACGAGCAGTACTTC; CDR3 protein: CASSPRGGFVYEQYF